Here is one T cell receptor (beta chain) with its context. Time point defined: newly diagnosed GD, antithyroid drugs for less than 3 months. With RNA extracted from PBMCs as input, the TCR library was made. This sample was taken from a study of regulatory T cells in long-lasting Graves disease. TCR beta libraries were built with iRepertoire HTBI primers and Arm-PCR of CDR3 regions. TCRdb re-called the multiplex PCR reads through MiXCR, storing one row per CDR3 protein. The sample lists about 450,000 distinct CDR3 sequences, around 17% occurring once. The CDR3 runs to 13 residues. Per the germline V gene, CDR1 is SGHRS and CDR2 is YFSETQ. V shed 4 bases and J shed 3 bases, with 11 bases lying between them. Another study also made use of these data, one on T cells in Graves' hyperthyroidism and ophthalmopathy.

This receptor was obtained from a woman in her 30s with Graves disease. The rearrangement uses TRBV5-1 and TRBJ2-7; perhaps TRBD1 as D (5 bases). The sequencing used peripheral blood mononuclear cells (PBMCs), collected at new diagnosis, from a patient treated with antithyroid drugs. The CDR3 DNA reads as TGCGCCAGCAGCCAGGACACCCTCTACGAGCAGTACTTC. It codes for CASSQDTLYEQYF.